The 2 T cell receptor beta chains presented below share a single source sample, sequenced in a study of vaccination effects on CD4 cells after COVID-19. Antigen specificity for these receptors is unknown. Antigen-specific CD4+ T cells were expanded (with viral peptide pools) by the ViraFEST assay ahead of sequencing. The culture ran for roughly ten days, and then CD4+ T cells were isolated. Participants each got two BNT162b2 or mRNA-1273 vaccine doses. Sequenced by immunoSEQ multiplex PCR; TCRdb stores in-frame clones only, minus some. The sample lists roughly 68,000 clones, roughly 74% occurring once. The sample consisted of CD4+ T cells from PBMCs cultured with HCoV-229E spike peptides, taken after COVID-19 vaccination. The receptors here all came from a human donor who received a COVID-19 vaccine.

This clone came up a few times. V gene TRBV12-3 or TRBV12-4 combines with J gene TRBJ2-1; D call uncertain. The CDR3 loop spans 11 amino acids. Trimming removed 1 base from V and 6 bases from J, with 1 base in between. The chain's CDR3 is CASSLVNEQFF. CDR3 in DNA: TGTGCCAGCAGTTTAGTCAATGAGCAGTTCTTC.

This chain uses TRBV24-1 with TRBJ1-2; D is perhaps TRBD1 (5 bases). The CDR3 spans 13 residues. The V gene lost 5 bases and the J gene lost 8 bases, with 14 bases spanning the gap. The germline V gene encodes CDR1 KGHDR and CDR2 SFDVKD. CDR3 DNA: TGTGCCACCAGTGCCTTGAGGGGAGGGGGCTACACCTTC. Protein: CATSALRGGGYTF.